Listed below are T cell receptor beta chains from one sample, sequenced in a study of cytomegalovirus exposure and HLA in healthy donors. Sequencing was performed with immunoSEQ multiplex PCR; in TCRdb, only in-frame clones are kept and a portion is missing. This table has over 70,000 clones, 76% appearing once. Sequencing was carried out using PBMCs. All receptors come from a male donor in good health and CMV-seronegative. Each CDR3 is given without its conserved first and last residue. Not all rows give a size; the values are once, few, many and, for expanded clones, a class.

j_call v_call clone_size cdr3_aa
TRBJ2-7 TRBV5-6 . ASSQRDGWIYEQY
TRBJ1-2 TRBV18 . ASSPMVAGTGSDYGYT
TRBJ2-7 TRBV6-5 . ASSLQGQGTYEQY
TRBJ1-4 TRBV4-3 . ASSQGAGGNMNEKLF
TRBJ1-1 TRBV7-9 few ASSFYSLNTEAF
TRBJ1-1 TRBV30 . AWGYGGSTEAF
TRBJ2-7 TRBV28 . ASSSGLAVSYEQY
TRBJ2-6 TRBV4-3 . ASSPNKRTGAGANVLT
TRBJ1-3 TRBV5-1 . ASSLEGARGNTIY
TRBJ1-1 TRBV5-4 . ASSTRQGWTEAF
TRBJ1-2 TRBV6-1 . ASSEAQRPNYGYT
TRBJ2-5 TRBV7-2 . ASSYRLAGEETQY
TRBJ2-3 TRBV27 . ASSPNERGYTDTQY
TRBJ2-1 TRBV28 . ASTPSQGKYNEQF
TRBJ1-2 TRBV11-2 few ASSLFTAGPYGYT
TRBJ1-3 TRBV16 . ASSRWARFGQENGNTIY
TRBJ2-7 TRBV18 . ASSTSGRIEQY
TRBJ1-4 TRBV7-2 . ASSLDRRGRYEKLF
TRBJ2-1 TRBV29-1 . SAQGLATYNEQF
TRBJ2-3 TRBV23-1 . PHSILLNSEILEADTQY
. TRBV29-1 . SAQSSSYEQY
TRBJ2-7 TRBV4-3 . ASSQDWGIAYEQY
TRBJ2-5 TRBV30 . AWRVAGAKYQQETQY
TRBJ2-1 TRBV6-6 few ASRGGYNEQF
TRBJ2-7 TRBV19 . ASTMGPGGGSYEQY
TRBJ2-6 TRBV2 . AGDSGANVLT
TRBJ2-2 TRBV4-3 once ASSQDSSGSGELF
TRBJ1-1 TRBV6-5 few ASSYLKQGTEAF
TRBJ1-3 TRBV7-9 . ASSLDRDGNTIY
TRBJ2-7 TRBV7-2 . ASSPVSYEQY
TRBJ1-2 TRBV5-4 . ASSSTGLSRYGYT
. TRBV20-1 . SGRLIYEQY
TRBJ2-2 TRBV5-1 . ASSLLLANTGELF
TRBJ1-5 TRBV6-6 . ASSYSMGGSNQPQH
TRBJ1-5 TRBV28 . ASSWGGTSQPQH
TRBJ2-7 TRBV7-2 . ASSLARHYEQY
TRBJ1-5 TRBV2 few ASSQTGIQPQH
TRBJ1-4 TRBV9 . ASSVAGANEKLF
TRBJ1-1 TRBV7-2 few ASSFPKGQGQNTEAF
TRBJ2-6 TRBV15 . ATSRGSSGGSLSYSGANVLT
TRBJ2-3 TRBV7-3 . ASSLEGGTDTQY
TRBJ1-4 TRBV28 . ASSVTGNEKLF
TRBJ1-4 TRBV11-3 . ASSPGGQRKLF
TRBJ2-7 TRBV7-9 . ASSLGGGLAYEQY
TRBJ2-3 TRBV7-2 . ASSQTPGRDTQY
TRBJ1-1 TRBV6-6 . ASRDDSNTEAF
TRBJ2-3 TRBV7-8 few ASSLGAGASTDTQY
TRBJ1-2 TRBV5-1 . ASSSAGSNGYT
TRBJ2-1 TRBV6-6 . ASTFTGAGYNEQF
TRBJ2-7 TRBV28 few ASSFAHPPFEQY
TRBJ2-5 TRBV9 . ASSVTGQEKTQY
TRBJ1-5 TRBV19 . ASSMYEARGQPQH